What follows are 4 T cell receptor beta chains derived from one specimen sequenced in a study of T cells in Graves' hyperthyroidism and ophthalmopathy. The source material, RNA transcripts, was used to amplify TCR beta CDR3 regions. RT-PCR in the first round (using the HTBI primer set) targeted the TCR CDR3. TCRdb re-analysed the multiplex PCR reads in MiXCR, keeping a single row per CDR3 protein. This sample has roughly 710,000 distinct CDR3 sequences, with under 45% found just once. The sequenced material came from blood. Source of these receptors: a woman between 35 and 50 years old with Graves' hyperthyroidism.

This clonotype was counted between two and nine times. This chain connects TRBV6-5 to TRBJ1-6, with 7 bases that match TRBD1. Germline values: CDR1 MNHEY, CDR2 SVGAGI. The CDR3 consists of 15 residues. Losses at the gene ends were 5 bases for V and 10 bases for J; bases not matched to a gene: 11. The CDR3 here is CASSGGTNRGSPLHF. The CDR3 DNA is TGTGCCAGCAGTGGCGGGACAAACAGGGGATCACCCCTCCACTTT.

Details on this clonotype: A much larger clone differs from this one at a single base, so this may be a read error. CDR3 region: CSARDPVSHETQYF. The DNA of the CDR3 is TGCAGTGCTAGAGATCCCGTTAGTCACGAGACCCAGTACTTC. The chain has TRBV20-1 and TRBJ2-5; D is unresolved. This CDR3 has 14 residues. Between the trimmed V and J ends, which lost 0 bases and 5 bases, there was a span of 13 bases. CDR1 and CDR2 (germline): DFQATT, SNEGSKA (reference sequence).

The chain employs TRBV3-1 and TRBJ1-2, with a tentative D call TRBD1 (5 bases). With 2 bases removed from V and 4 bases from J, the gap between germline ends came to 11 bases. The CDR3 spans 14 residues. CDR1 is LGHDT and CDR2 is YNNKEL in the germline V gene (reference sequence). The CDR3 spells CASSQITGGYGYTF. For the CDR3, the DNA is TGTGCCAGCAGCCAAATTACGGGGGGCTATGGCTACACCTTC.

This clonotype has only a few counts. The rearrangement links TRBV4-3 to TRBJ1-1; 7 nucleotides agree with TRBD1. Unmatched junction bases numbered 5, after V lost 5 bases and J lost 5 bases. In germline, CDR1 is LGHNA, CDR2 YSLEER. CDR3 size: 13 residues. The chain's CDR3 is CASSFTGETEAFF. The CDR3, as DNA: TGCGCCAGCAGCTTCACAGGGGAAACTGAAGCTTTCTTT.